This T cell receptor (beta chain) stems from a study of OX40 agonist ivuxolimab in advanced cancers. Here immunoSEQ multiplex PCR was the method, and the copy in TCRdb shows in-frame clones only, minus some. The repertoire holds around 10,000 clones, with 75% to 85% as singletons. Germline trimming cut 10 bases from V and 6 bases from J; bases unmatched to any gene: 6. This CDR3 comprises 12 residues. Germline V gene sequence: CDR1 MNHEY, CDR2 SMNVEV (reference sequence). This TCR was recovered from an adult with an advanced solid tumor such as melanoma, head and neck, liver or kidney cancer. This chain joins TRBV27 and TRBJ1-2; 9 nucleotides agree with TRBD1. The input for sequencing was CD4+ or CD8+ T cells sorted from blood, taken in a trial of the OX40 agonist ivuxolimab. CDR3 region: CAIWDREDGYTF. The CDR3 DNA sequence: TGTGCCATCTGGGACAGGGAGGATGGCTACACCTTC.